The 32 T cell receptor beta chains listed next were all sequenced from one sample in a study of blood T cells in healthy people across ages. A second PCR, run for 7 to 11 cycles, used a sample-barcoded 5' primer plus a J-beta primer mix. TCRdb fed the 5' RACE reads into MiXCR, producing one record per CDR3 protein. The data contain more than 550,000 distinct CDR3 sequences, about a fifth of them singletons. The sample comprised blood. The receptors originated from a man between 65 and 85 years old in good health.

The chain employs TRBV12-3 or TRBV12-4 and TRBJ1-1; D ambiguous. The CDR3 is made up of 14 amino acids. Trimming left V 3 bases short and J 2 bases short, with 10 bases between. The CDR3 loop reads CASSLLGKNTEAFF. In DNA form, the CDR3 reads TGTGCCAGCAGTTTGTTGGGTAAAAACACTGAAGCTTTCTTT.

CDR3 DNA: TGCAGTGCAAACAGGGGTTCCGAGACCCAGTACTTC. Protein: CSANRGSETQYF. V is TRBV20-1 and J is TRBJ2-5; 7 nucleotides line up with TRBD1. Germline V gives CDR1 DFQATT, CDR2 SNEGSKA (reference sequence). With 6 bases clipped from V and 5 bases from J, the junction kept 6 bases outside the gene matches. The CDR3 runs to 12 residues.

The chain combines TRBV18 with TRBJ2-3; D might be TRBD1 or TRBD2, each matching 6 bases. This CDR3 comprises 14 residues. Germline CDR1 is KGHSH and CDR2 is LQKENI. V was cut by 6 bases and J by 4 bases, with 14 bases left in between. This CDR3 reads CASSPFGGADTQYF. CDR3 sequence (DNA): TGTGCCAGCTCCCCTTTCGGGGGCGCAGATACGCAGTATTTT.

CDR3: CSARDLRETQYF. CDR3 in DNA: TGCAGTGCTAGAGATCTCCGGGAGACCCAGTACTTC. The chain is built from TRBV20-1 and TRBJ2-5; the D is unclear. Germline CDR1 reads DFQATT; CDR2 reads SNEGSKA (reference sequence). The CDR3 sequence is 12 residues long. The V end was cut by 0 bases, the J end by 5 bases, with 7 bases between.

The rearrangement uses TRBV7-2 and TRBJ2-7; 11 bases agree with TRBD2. Germline loops: CDR1 SGHTA, CDR2 FQGNSA. Trimming at V came to 4 bases and at J to 0 bases, leaving 11 bases not matched to a gene. CDR3 length equals 18 residues. The CDR3 reads CASSSGGGLAGLSYEQYF. DNA of the CDR3: TGTGCCAGCAGCTCAGGGGGAGGACTAGCGGGCCTCTCCTACGAGCAGTACTTC.

Notes on this clonotype: An end of the junction differs from the germline gene, which may be a read error. This chain links TRBV20-1 with TRBJ2-3, with D possibly being TRBD1 (5 bases). The J call may not be correct, given that the DNA end is closer to TRBJ1-5. The CDR3 runs 15 residues. Looked up from germline, CDR1 is DFQATT and CDR2 is SNEGSKA (reference sequence). CDR3 DNA: TGCAGTGCCAGAGATGGGGCTAGCGGGGCAGATACGCAGCATTTT. Amino acid sequence: CSARDGASGADTQHF.

There are a few counts of this clonotype. The gene calls are TRBV6-2 or TRBV6-3 and TRBJ2-5; no reliable D call. The germline CDR1 and CDR2 sequences are MNHEY and SVGEGT. V was clipped by 6 bases and J by 1 base, with 15 bases between them. The CDR3 loop spans 15 amino acids. The CDR3 bases are TGTGCCAGCAGAACTTCTCCAGGTATCCAAGAGACCCAGTACTTC. Protein: CASRTSPGIQETQYF.

The V call is TRBV5-1, the J call TRBJ2-5; D remains ambiguous. V shed 0 bases and J shed 1 base, with 10 bases lying between them. Germline CDR1 SGHRS, CDR2 YFSETQ. This CDR3 is 15 amino acids long. CDR3 residues: CASSLGTSFQETQYF. Here the CDR3 DNA reads TGCGCCAGCAGCTTGGGGACGTCCTTCCAAGAGACCCAGTACTTC.

This clonotype was counted a few times. The V gene is TRBV12-3 or TRBV12-4, the J gene TRBJ2-3; D gene unclear. The CDR3 covers 14 residues. V gave up 4 bases and J gave up 1 base, with 9 bases separating them. CDR3 nucleotides: TGTGCCAGCAGTTCGCCGGACGGCACAGATACGCAGTATTTT. Translating gives CASSSPDGTDTQYF.

This chain uses TRBV5-1 with TRBJ1-1, with TRBD1 matching over 7 bases. J was trimmed by 0 bases and V by 4 bases; bases with no gene match: 9. Looked up from germline, CDR1 is SGHRS and CDR2 is YFSETQ. The CDR3 length is 16 residues. CDR3 sequence reads: CASSPDLGQMNTEAFF. The CDR3 DNA reads TGCGCCAGCAGCCCTGATTTGGGACAGATGAACACTGAAGCTTTCTTT.

V and J are TRBV28 and TRBJ2-5; D unresolved. The CDR3 sequence is 12 residues long. V lost 6 bases and J 5 bases, leaving 10 bases between the germline ends. Germline V gene lookup returns CDR1 MDHEN and CDR2 SYDVKM. The CDR3 spells CASSPASETQYF. In DNA form, the CDR3 reads TGTGCCAGCAGCCCCGCCAGCGAGACCCAGTACTTC.

This clonotype was found once. The gene calls are TRBV6-2 or TRBV6-3 and TRBJ1-2; D gene ambiguous. V was shortened by 6 bases and J by 9 bases, with 17 bases between the two germline ends. The CDR3 is 13 amino acids. Germline V gene data show CDR1 as MNHEY and CDR2 as SVGEGT. In nucleotides, the CDR3 is TGTGCCAGCAGGCAGCCTTCGCAAACGAGCTACACCTTC. This encodes CASRQPSQTSYTF.

This clonotype came up a few times. The chain links TRBV18 to TRBJ1-2; perhaps TRBD1 as D (5 bases). The V and J ends lost 0 bases and 7 bases respectively, with 12 bases between them. CDR3 size: 14 residues. Germline lookup yields CDR1 KGHSH and CDR2 LQKENI. Here the CDR3 DNA reads TGTGCCAGCTCACCACCTCAGGGATGGGGTGGCTACACCTTC. The encoded protein is CASSPPQGWGGYTF.

The V gene is TRBV7-3, the J gene TRBJ2-3; D might be TRBD2 (6 bases). The V and J ends lost 0 bases and 0 bases respectively, with 10 bases between them. The V gene's germline CDR1 is SGHTA and CDR2 FQGTGA. This CDR3 is built from 16 residues. The CDR3 here is CASSLTSGASTDTQYF. DNA for the CDR3: TGTGCCAGCAGCTTAACTTCGGGAGCCAGCACAGATACGCAGTATTTT.

The table lists this clonotype with a few counts. V gene TRBV12-3 or TRBV12-4 combines with J gene TRBJ2-3; D is unclear. V lost 6 bases, J lost 5 bases, and 12 bases lay in between. CDR3 length: 13 amino acids. CDR3: CASRPDQKDTQYF. The DNA for the CDR3 is TGTGCCAGCAGGCCCGACCAAAAAGATACGCAGTATTTT.

About this clonotype: Its ends do not fully match the called genes, so a read error is possible. The V gene is TRBV12-3 or TRBV12-4, the J gene TRBJ2-2; TRBD2 is a possible D gene (6 bases). The CDR3 runs to 14 residues. CDR3 residues: CASRPGGSGGELLF. Here the CDR3 DNA reads TGTGCCAGCAGACCTGGGGGTAGCGGCGGGGAGCTGCTTTTT.

There are a few counts of this clonotype. The chain links TRBV7-9 to TRBJ2-2, with 7 nucleotides matching TRBD1. CDR1 and CDR2 from the germline V gene are SEHNR and FQNEAQ (reference sequence). Trimming removed 2 bases from V and 2 bases from J; junction bases left unmatched: 5. This CDR3 has 16 amino acids. The CDR3 nucleotides are TGTGCCAGCAGCTTATTCGGGACAGTTAACACCGGGGAGCTGTTTTTT. This gives the protein CASSLFGTVNTGELFF.

This chain links TRBV20-1 with TRBJ2-5; tentative D call: TRBD2 (6 bases). CDR3 length: 14 amino acids. V gave up 2 bases and J gave up 4 bases, with 14 bases separating them. The germline V gene encodes CDR1 DFQATT and CDR2 SNEGSKA (reference sequence). The CDR3 nucleotides read TGCAGTGCTAGAAGGATCCAGGGAGGAGAGACCCAGTACTTC. Its protein product is CSARRIQGGETQYF.

The V gene is TRBV12-3 or TRBV12-4, the J gene TRBJ1-4; 9 bases agree with TRBD1. There are 16 residues in the CDR3. Germline trimming cut 3 bases from V and 6 bases from J; bases unmatched to any gene: 8. CDR3 sequence reads: CASSFGPGQGYEKLFF. CDR3 nucleotide sequence: TGTGCCAGCAGTTTCGGACCGGGACAGGGATATGAAAAACTGTTTTTT.

This clonotype was counted between two and nine times. The chain has TRBV9 and TRBJ2-3; D remains unclear. Trimming removed 0 bases from V and 3 bases from J, with 8 bases in between. The CDR3 runs 14 residues. Germline CDR1 and CDR2: SGDLS and YYNGEE. The CDR3 is CASSVAARTDTQYF. The CDR3 nucleotides read TGTGCCAGCAGCGTAGCTGCGAGAACAGATACGCAGTATTTT.

This clonotype was seen more than once but under ten times. The rearrangement joins TRBV5-1 to TRBJ2-1; 9 bases are a match to TRBD2. This CDR3 has 18 residues. Germline V gene data show CDR1 as SGHRS and CDR2 as YFSETQ. V shed 2 bases, J shed 7 bases, and the junction held 16 bases outside the gene matches. The chain's CDR3 is CASSFTALLAGGGNEQFF. CDR3 nucleotides: TGCGCCAGCAGCTTCACTGCCCTACTAGCGGGTGGGGGGAATGAGCAGTTCTTC.

This clonotype showed up just a few times. The gene calls are TRBV7-2 and TRBJ2-3; TRBD2 matches 8 bases. This CDR3 spans 16 amino acids. Germline V lookup: CDR1 SGHTA, CDR2 FQGNSA. Unmatched junction bases numbered 12, after V lost 9 bases and J lost 1 base. The CDR3 region is CARIRPGLVGTDTQYF. The CDR3 DNA sequence: TGTGCCAGGATCCGACCGGGACTAGTGGGCACAGATACGCAGTATTTT.

The rearrangement uses TRBV12-3 or TRBV12-4 and TRBJ2-1; 8 bases are shared with TRBD2. The CDR3 is 15 amino acids. Trimming at V came to 3 bases and at J to 4 bases, leaving 5 bases not matched to a gene. The CDR3 protein is CASSFLLADYNEQFF. The CDR3 DNA sequence: TGTGCCAGCAGTTTCTTACTAGCGGATTACAATGAGCAGTTCTTC.

This clonotype appeared many times. The chain joins TRBV12-3 or TRBV12-4 to TRBJ2-5; TRBD2 matches at 9 bases. CDR3 length: 15 residues. The V gene end was trimmed by 6 bases and the J gene end by 2 bases; junction bases not matched to a gene: 7. The CDR3 DNA follows: TGTGCCAGCAGCGAACTAGCGGGCGTTCAAGAGACCCAGTACTTC. It codes for CASSELAGVQETQYF.

This clonotype was seen only a few times. This sequence joins TRBV29-1 and TRBJ1-5; D unclear. The V gene lost 7 bases and the J gene lost 5 bases, with 15 bases spanning the gap. Germline values: CDR1 SQVTM, CDR2 ANQGSEA. The CDR3 extends over 13 amino acids. The CDR3: CSAGSGFDQPQHF. Written as DNA, the CDR3 is TGCAGCGCCGGATCGGGTTTCGATCAGCCCCAGCATTTT.

The table lists this clonotype with a few counts. This chain links TRBV6-5 with TRBJ2-3; no definite D call. Germline-derived CDR1 and CDR2 are MNHEY and SVGAGI. Trimming left V 3 bases short and J 3 bases short, with 7 bases between. The length of the CDR3 is 13 residues. The CDR3: CASSYFGTDTQYF. Written as DNA, the CDR3 is TGTGCCAGCAGTTATTTCGGAACAGATACGCAGTATTTT.

The table lists this clonotype with a few counts. This chain links TRBV2 with TRBJ2-3; 7 nucleotides agree with TRBD2. V was pared by 4 bases and J by 4 bases, with 5 bases of the junction left unmatched. CDR3 size: 14 residues. Germline V gene sequence: CDR1 SNHLY, CDR2 FYNNEI. DNA for the CDR3: TGTGCCAGCAGTGGGCGGGAGCTCGCAGATACGCAGTATTTT. Encoded protein: CASSGRELADTQYF.

Many counts were recorded for this clonotype. This chain links TRBV6-1 with TRBJ1-2; D is unclear. CDR3 length equals 15 residues. Trimming left V 2 bases short and J 3 bases short, with 13 bases between. Germline V gene lookup returns CDR1 MNHNS and CDR2 SASEGT. The chain's CDR3 is CASSERAIIDYGYTF. DNA for the CDR3: TGTGCCAGCAGTGAACGGGCCATTATTGACTATGGCTACACCTTC.

V and J are TRBV11-2 and TRBJ2-5; perhaps TRBD1 as D (5 bases). Germline loops: CDR1 SGHAT, CDR2 FQNNGV. The CDR3 runs 14 residues. V lost 5 bases and J 4 bases, leaving 14 bases between the germline ends. The CDR3 reads CASSRGQTLETQYF. The CDR3, as DNA: TGTGCCAGCAGCCGCGGACAAACCCTAGAGACCCAGTACTTC.

A few counts support this clonotype. The V call is TRBV20-1, the J call TRBJ2-3, with 9 positions matching TRBD2. The trim removed 5 bases at V and 4 bases at J, leaving 10 bases unmatched. The CDR3 length is 15 residues. In germline, CDR1 is DFQATT, CDR2 SNEGSKA (reference sequence). CDR3 amino acids: CSAHRASGASDTQYF. The CDR3 DNA is TGCAGTGCTCACCGGGCTAGCGGGGCATCAGATACGCAGTATTTT.

There are a few counts of this clonotype. The chain couples TRBV27 to TRBJ1-1; the D is unclear. V lost 5 bases, J lost 1 base, and 8 bases lay in between. The CDR3 consists of 13 residues. Per the germline V gene, CDR1 is MNHEY and CDR2 is SMNVEV (reference sequence). CDR3 bases: TGTGCCAGCAGTCCAGCCTCGAACACTGAAGCTTTCTTT. Protein sequence: CASSPASNTEAFF.

This chain joins TRBV19 and TRBJ2-3; 10 bases match TRBD2. CDR1 is LNHDA and CDR2 is SQIVND in the germline V gene (reference sequence). This CDR3 has 17 amino acids. The ends lost 4 bases at V and 1 base at J; junction bases unmatched: 8. CDR3 in amino acids: CASSTGRLAGRTDTQYF. The CDR3 nucleotides are TGTGCCAGTAGTACCGGGCGACTAGCGGGTCGCACAGATACGCAGTATTTT.